The 12 T cell receptor beta chains presented below share a single source sample, sequenced in a study of cytomegalovirus exposure and HLA in healthy donors. PCR primers comprised 60 Vbeta and 13 Jbeta primers. The repertoire was sequenced with immunoSEQ multiplex PCR; TCRdb's copy has only in-frame clones and lacks some. Of around 91,000 clones in the sample, 60% to 85% were seen once. The sequenced sample consisted of PBMCs. The receptors stem from a woman aged 40 to 50 in good health and CMV-seropositive.

This sequence joins TRBV5-5 and TRBJ2-2, with 7 bases identical to TRBD2. Germline V lookup: CDR1 SGHKS, CDR2 YYEKEE (reference sequence). V trimming: 1 base; J trimming: 6 bases; junction bases outside the gene matches: 9. The CDR3 length is 16 residues. CDR3 residues: CASSLSGGSRAGELFF. The CDR3 DNA is TGTGCCAGCAGCTTGTCGGGCGGGAGTAGGGCCGGGGAGCTGTTTTTT.

The chain links TRBV5-1 to TRBJ2-5; 11 positions agree with TRBD2. Per the germline V gene, CDR1 is SGHRS and CDR2 is YFSETQ. This CDR3 region has 16 residues. J was trimmed by 2 bases and V by 0 bases; bases with no gene match: 3. The chain's CDR3 is CASSLVVAGGQETQYF. CDR3 DNA sequence: TGCGCCAGCAGCTTGGTGGTAGCGGGAGGGCAAGAGACCCAGTACTTC. The full variable domain, with the rest looked up from reference TRBV5-1 and TRBJ2-5, is KAGVTQTPRYLIKTRGQQVTLSCSPISGHRSVSWYQQTPGQGLQFLFEYFSETQRNKGNFPGRFSGRQFSNSRSEMNVSTLELGDSALYLCASSLVVAGGQETQYFGPGTRLLVL.

The chain carries TRBV7-9 and TRBJ2-7, with 7 bases that match TRBD2. V was clipped by 4 bases and J by 4 bases; unmatched bases: 10. Germline loops: CDR1 SEHNR, CDR2 FQNEAQ (reference sequence). The CDR3 sequence is 15 residues long. The CDR3 spells CASSSNPTSQYEQYF. As DNA, the CDR3 is TGTGCCAGCAGCTCAAATCCGACTAGCCAGTACGAGCAGTACTTC. The complete variable domain, with remaining parts taken from reference TRBV7-9 and TRBJ2-7, reads DTGVSQNPRHKITKRGQNVTFRCDPISEHNRLYWYRQTLGQGPEFLTYFQNEAQLEKSRLLSDRFSAERPKGSFSTLEIQRTEQGDSAMYLCASSSNPTSQYEQYFGPGTRLTVT.

This clone was detected only a few times. V usage is TRBV6-6 and J usage is TRBJ2-6; the D gene is possibly TRBD1 (6 bases). CDR1 and CDR2 from the germline V gene are MNHNY and SVGAGI (reference sequence). This CDR3 region has 14 residues. V dropped 9 bases and J dropped 0 bases, with 9 bases sitting between them. The CDR3 sequence is CASLDSSGANVLTF. For the CDR3, the DNA is TGTGCCAGTCTGGACAGCTCTGGGGCCAACGTCCTGACTTTC.

The chain combines TRBV7-3 with TRBJ2-3, with TRBD2 as a possible D gene (6 bases). V was clipped by 4 bases and J by 0 bases, with 11 bases between them. The CDR3 loop spans 15 amino acids. Germline-derived CDR1 and CDR2 are SGHTA and FQGTGA. Written as DNA, the CDR3 is TGTGCCAGCAGCTCTAGCGTCCAGAGCACAGATACGCAGTATTTT. The encoded protein is CASSSSVQSTDTQYF.

The chain employs TRBV5-1 and TRBJ2-5, with 9 bases identical to TRBD1. V lost 0 bases, J lost 0 bases, and 3 bases stayed unmatched. This CDR3 region has 16 residues. CDR1 and CDR2 (germline): SGHRS, YFSETQ. The CDR3 is CASSLVGTGNQETQYF. The CDR3 DNA reads as TGCGCCAGCAGCTTGGTGGGGACAGGGAACCAAGAGACCCAGTACTTC.

The chain links TRBV5-1 to TRBJ1-6; D possibly corresponds to TRBD1 (6 bases). Germline CDR1 and CDR2: SGHRS and YFSETQ. V was shortened by 4 bases and J by 8 bases, with 13 bases between the two germline ends. The CDR3 extends over 14 amino acids. The CDR3 spells CASSTGQADSPLHF. The CDR3 region has the DNA TGCGCCAGCAGCACGGGACAAGCAGATTCACCCCTCCACTTT.

The sample holds one count of this clone. This sequence joins TRBV20-1 and TRBJ2-5, with TRBD2 matching over 11 bases. This CDR3 has 11 residues. CDR1 is DFQATT, CDR2 SNEGSKA, per germline (reference sequence). V lost 3 bases to trimming and J lost 13 bases; unmatched junction nucleotides: 4. The CDR3 loop reads CSASNSGRGYF. DNA for the CDR3: TGCAGTGCTAGTAATAGCGGGAGGGGGTACTTC.

The V call is TRBV5-1, the J call TRBJ2-5, with a tentative D call TRBD2 (5 bases). The CDR3 length is 16 residues. The V gene's germline CDR1 is SGHRS and CDR2 YFSETQ. The V gene lost 1 base and the J gene lost 2 bases, with 15 bases spanning the gap. CDR3 in DNA: TGCGCCAGCAGCTTGTATGCGGGCTCGGAACAAGAGACCCAGTACTTC. This codes for CASSLYAGSEQETQYF.

Worth noting for this clone: One junction end does not reproduce the germline sequence, and a read error may be involved. The chain links TRBV7-9 to TRBJ1-5; TRBD1 matches at 7 bases. The CDR3 sequence is 18 residues long. CDR1 and CDR2 from the germline V gene are SEHNR and FQNEAQ (reference sequence). For the CDR3, the DNA is TGTTCCAGCAGCCCACTACCGACAGGGTGGGGTAGCAATCAGCCCCAGCATTTT. It translates to CSSSPLPTGWGSNQPQHF.

The chain combines TRBV29-1 with TRBJ2-1; 8 positions match TRBD2. Germline CDR1 is SQVTM and CDR2 is ANQGSEA. V gave up 0 bases and J gave up 7 bases; unmatched junction bases: 5. The CDR3 has 14 residues. CDR3 coding DNA: TGCAGCGTTGAAGAGGGGACTAGACATAATGAGCAGTTCTTC. Protein product: CSVEEGTRHNEQFF.

The J gene is TRBJ2-7, the V gene TRBV7-2; TRBD1 matches at 8 bases. The CDR3 runs 18 residues. J was trimmed by 2 bases and V by 2 bases; bases with no gene match: 14. Germline-derived CDR1 and CDR2 are SGHTA and FQGNSA. CDR3 nucleotide sequence: TGTGCCAGCAGCTTATGGGGGAAAAACAGGGGGACCACCTACGAGCAGTACTTC. Translated, it gives CASSLWGKNRGTTYEQYF. Based on the CDR3 plus reference TRBV7-2 and TRBJ2-7, the full variable domain is GAGVSQSPSNKVTEKGKDVELRCDPISGHTALYWYRQSLGQGLEFLIYFQGNSAPDKSGLPSDRFSAERTGGSVSTLTIQRTQQEDSAVYLCASSLWGKNRGTTYEQYFGPGTRLTVT.